This T cell receptor (beta chain) was profiled in a study of blood T cell repertoires in COVID-19. On the study more broadly: PBMCs, B-cell-depleted T cells, or T cells were the source of the cDNA or gDNA that made up the material.

Participants were aged about 18 to 95 years, lived in 24 US areas, and enrolled virtually. Participants' reported clinical history set cohort assignment. This clone was observed once. The CDR3 consists of 13 residues. Germline V gene lookup returns CDR1 SNHLY and CDR2 FYNNEI. Deletions cut 4 bases from V and 3 bases from J, with 10 bases between. Authors' methods: Amplification with reference gene primers provided the estimates of nucleated cell counts. The protocol was immunoSEQ multiplex PCR, while the TCRdb copy is restricted to in-frame clones and leaves out a portion. V, J and clone size are taken as reported in that table, and D and trimming were inferred from the DNA itself. The data contain fewer than 500,000 clones, about 85% of them singletons.

The TCR originated in a woman between 18 and 29 years old with acute COVID-19. Sequencing was done on a sample of PBMCs or T cells enriched from blood (not recorded which). The chain links TRBV2 to TRBJ2-7; D is possibly TRBD2 (6 bases). The CDR3 protein is CASSVDGSYEQYF. The CDR3 DNA is TGTGCCAGCAGTGTGGACGGGAGCTACGAGCAGTACTTC.